A single sample is the source of the 26 T cell receptor beta chains below, sequenced in a study of a mutant IDH1 vaccine in newly diagnosed glioma. No antigen has been assigned to these receptors. Assay used: immunoSEQ multiplex PCR; TCRdb lists only in-frame clones, some missing. The table lists roughly 74,000 clones, around 85% of them singletons. Time point reported: week 23, last vaccination. A 20-mer mutant IDH1 peptide at 300 ug was injected subcutaneously with topical imiquimod. Sequenced here: PBMCs, sampled from a glioma patient whose treatment included an IDH1 peptide vaccine. These receptors were taken from a woman in her 50s with glioma.

This chain joins TRBV27 and TRBJ2-2, with 14 positions matching TRBD2. Per the germline V gene, CDR1 is MNHEY and CDR2 is SMNVEV (reference sequence). The CDR3 runs to 18 residues. V lost 4 bases, J lost 6 bases, and 10 bases stayed unmatched. The CDR3, as DNA: TGTGCCAGCAGTTCTTTGACTAGCGGGAGGGCCGTGGCCGGGGAGCTGTTTTTT. Amino acid sequence: CASSSLTSGRAVAGELFF.

This clone was seen only a few times. This chain joins TRBV5-1 and TRBJ2-7, with a weak D call TRBD2 (5 bases). V lost 0 bases and J lost 9, with 10 bases in between. The CDR3 length is 12 residues. CDR1 and CDR2 (germline): SGHRS, YFSETQ. CDR3 sequence reads: CASSLAEGGQYF. The CDR3, as DNA: TGCGCCAGCAGCTTGGCCGAGGGCGGGCAGTACTTC.

The V and J genes are TRBV5-1 and TRBJ2-2; 10 nucleotides agree with TRBD2. V shed 2 bases and J 5 bases; nucleotides not matched to a gene: 3. The CDR3 has 15 residues. Germline V gives CDR1 SGHRS, CDR2 YFSETQ. This CDR3 reads CASSFSGRGTGELFF. The CDR3 nucleotides are TGCGCCAGCAGCTTCAGCGGGAGGGGAACCGGGGAGCTGTTTTTT. Complete variable domain (other parts from reference TRBV5-1 and TRBJ2-2): KAGVTQTPRYLIKTRGQQVTLSCSPISGHRSVSWYQQTPGQGLQFLFEYFSETQRNKGNFPGRFSGRQFSNSRSEMNVSTLELGDSALYLCASSFSGRGTGELFFGEGSRLTVL.

The rearrangement links TRBV10-2 to TRBJ2-7; 8 bases align to TRBD1. With V trimmed by 6 bases and J by 3 bases, 4 bases remained unmatched. The CDR3 is made up of 13 amino acids. The germline CDR1 and CDR2 sequences are WSHSY and SAAADI. The CDR3 region is CASSRGPNYEQYF. The CDR3 DNA reads as TGCGCCAGCAGCAGGGGGCCTAACTACGAGCAGTACTTC.

This chain uses TRBV5-6 with TRBJ1-2; 9 nucleotides match TRBD1. Per germline, CDR1 SGHDT and CDR2 YYEEEE. The CDR3 runs 15 residues. The V gene end was trimmed by 4 bases and the J gene end by 5 bases; junction bases not matched to a gene: 9. The CDR3 region has the DNA TGTGCCAGCAGCGGGAGGGACAGGGTCCGATATGGCTACACCTTC. This encodes CASSGRDRVRYGYTF.

V and J are TRBV4-1 and TRBJ2-7, with D possibly TRBD1 on 5 matching bases. The germline gives CDR1 MGHRA, CDR2 YSYEKL. Deletions cut 4 bases from V and 0 bases from J, with 16 bases between. This CDR3 comprises 16 residues. The CDR3 coding sequence is TGCGCCAGCAGCCCAATAACCCGGACATCCTCCTACGAGCAGTACTTC. Protein: CASSPITRTSSYEQYF.

The V gene is TRBV5-1, the J gene TRBJ1-4, with D possibly being TRBD1 (5 bases). The V gene's germline CDR1 is SGHRS and CDR2 YFSETQ. The CDR3 is 17 amino acids. Trimming removed 2 bases from V and 1 base from J, with 15 bases in between. CDR3 in DNA: TGCGCCAGCAGCTTCTTCTCAGGGTTAGGAACTAATGAAAAACTGTTTTTT. Its protein is CASSFFSGLGTNEKLFF.

The chain is built from TRBV6-5 and TRBJ2-7, with D unresolved. The germline CDR1 and CDR2 sequences are MNHEY and SVGAGI. Trimming pared 6 bases from V and 6 bases from J, leaving 15 bases between. The CDR3 runs 13 residues. CDR3 amino acids: CASSKDSAGEQYF. The CDR3 DNA is TGTGCCAGCAGCAAGGATTCCGCCGGCGAGCAGTACTTC.

The CDR3 protein is CASSQGTGHPYEQYF. The CDR3 DNA is TGTGCCAGCAGCCAGGGGACAGGGCACCCCTACGAGCAGTACTTC. The chain recombines TRBV14 with TRBJ2-7, with TRBD1 matching 9 bases. The CDR3 has 15 residues. The V segment lost 3 bases and the J segment 2 bases; nucleotides outside the gene matches: 5. CDR1 is SGHDN, CDR2 FVKESK, per germline.

Only one count was recorded for this clone. Relative to the germline gene, one junction end is altered; a read error may explain this. CDR3 DNA: TGTGCCGTCAGTGATTCCGGGACAGGGATCTACGAGCAGTACTTC. Translation: CAVSDSGTGIYEQYF. The V gene is TRBV10-3, the J gene TRBJ2-7; 9 nucleotides align to TRBD1. The CDR3 runs 15 residues. Looked up from germline, CDR1 is ENHRY and CDR2 is SYGVKD.

The chain joins TRBV28 to TRBJ2-7, with D possibly being TRBD1 (5 bases). Germline values: CDR1 MDHEN, CDR2 SYDVKM. Trimming left V 3 bases short and J 3 bases short, with 9 bases between. The CDR3 loop spans 13 amino acids. The CDR3 region has the DNA TGTGCCAGCAGTTTCAGGGATAACTACGAGCAGTACTTC. Translating gives CASSFRDNYEQYF.

The rearrangement joins TRBV4-1 to TRBJ2-7; TRBD1 aligns across 7 bases. The CDR3 is 15 amino acids. The V gene's germline CDR1 is MGHRA and CDR2 YSYEKL. The V gene end was trimmed by 1 base and the J gene end by 0 bases; junction bases not matched to a gene: 3. This CDR3 reads CASSQAQGSSYEQYF. The DNA of the CDR3 is TGCGCCAGCAGCCAAGCACAGGGGAGCTCCTACGAGCAGTACTTC.

Here the CDR3 reads CASSLARQDLLQETQYF. DNA of the CDR3: TGCGCCAGCAGCTTGGCCAGGCAGGACCTCCTACAAGAGACCCAGTACTTC. This rearrangement joins TRBV5-1 to TRBJ2-5, with D uncertain. The ends were cut back, 0 bases at V and 2 bases at J, with 17 bases in the middle. The germline CDR1 and CDR2 sequences are SGHRS and YFSETQ. The CDR3 contains 17 residues. Full variable domain (missing parts from reference TRBV5-1 and TRBJ2-5): KAGVTQTPRYLIKTRGQQVTLSCSPISGHRSVSWYQQTPGQGLQFLFEYFSETQRNKGNFPGRFSGRQFSNSRSEMNVSTLELGDSALYLCASSLARQDLLQETQYFGPGTRLLVL.

This clone appeared a few times. V is TRBV30 and J is TRBJ1-6; D not certain. The CDR3 runs 13 residues. V was pared by 3 bases and J by 7 bases, with 10 bases between. Germline CDR1 and CDR2: GTSNPN and SVGIG (reference sequence). CDR3 protein: CAWRKQINSPLHF. The CDR3 DNA sequence: TGTGCCTGGAGAAAACAGATAAATTCACCCCTCCACTTT.

CDR3: CASSPGHSGNTIYF. The DNA of the CDR3 is TGTGCCAGCAGCCCGGGCCACTCTGGAAACACCATATATTTT. The chain has TRBV7-8 and TRBJ1-3, with D uncertain. Germline V gene lookup returns CDR1 SGHVS and CDR2 FQNEAQ. The V gene lost 5 bases and the J gene lost 0 bases, with 8 bases spanning the gap. The CDR3 covers 14 residues.

The chain joins TRBV11-2 to TRBJ2-3, with D possibly being TRBD2 (5 bases). V lost 1 base and J 0 bases, leaving 11 bases between the germline ends. CDR1 and CDR2 from the germline V gene are SGHAT and FQNNGV. This CDR3 spans 16 amino acids. The CDR3 region has the DNA TGTGCCAGCAGCTTAGGCCCAGCGGCCAGCACAGATACGCAGTATTTT. It encodes CASSLGPAASTDTQYF. The complete variable domain, with remaining parts taken from reference TRBV11-2 and TRBJ2-3, reads EAGVAQSPRYKIIEKRQSVAFWCNPISGHATLYWYQQILGQGPKLLIQFQNNGVVDDSQLPKDRFSAERLKGVDSTLKIQPAKLEDSAVYLCASSLGPAASTDTQYFGPGTRLTVL.

V usage is TRBV2 and J usage is TRBJ1-2, with TRBD1 identical over 8 bases. Germline V gene sequence: CDR1 SNHLY, CDR2 FYNNEI. The CDR3 is made up of 12 amino acids. The junction had 2 bases not matched to a gene; V was cut back by 7 bases and J by 4 bases. The CDR3 DNA reads TGTGCCAGCAAGCAGGGGGCCTATGGCTACACCTTC. Its translation: CASKQGAYGYTF.

V is TRBV18 and J is TRBJ2-1; 9 nucleotides match TRBD1. The V and J ends lost 2 bases and 9 bases, in that order; junction bases with no gene match: 5. Germline CDR1 and CDR2: KGHSH and LQKENI. This CDR3 spans 14 amino acids. DNA of the CDR3: TGTGCCAGCTCACCAGGGACAGGGTTCCCTGAGCAGTTCTTC. Protein sequence: CASSPGTGFPEQFF.

The V and J genes are TRBV7-9 and TRBJ2-5, with D unclear. This CDR3 has 12 residues. Per the germline V gene, CDR1 is SEHNR and CDR2 is FQNEAQ (reference sequence). Trimming took off 3 bases at V and 5 bases at J, with 7 bases between the two ends. CDR3 nucleotide sequence: TGTGCCAGCAGCTTTAGACTGGAGACCCAGTACTTC. Translating gives CASSFRLETQYF.

The J gene is TRBJ1-1, the V gene TRBV6-1, with a possible D match to TRBD1 (5 bases). Germline V CDR1 and CDR2: MNHNS, SASEGT. Trimming shortened V by 10 bases and J by 1 base, and 16 bases separated the two germline ends. The CDR3 has 14 residues. CDR3 DNA sequence: TGTGCCACGGCCCGGGACTTCTCGAACACTGAAGCTTTCTTT. The encoded protein is CATARDFSNTEAFF.

As concerns this clone: Other DNA sequences in this specimen translate into the identical CDR3. The chain uses TRBV28 and TRBJ1-2; TRBD1 aligns across 9 bases. Germline V gives CDR1 MDHEN, CDR2 SYDVKM. The CDR3 is 13 residues long. With 3 bases clipped from V and 4 bases from J, the junction kept 0 bases outside the gene matches. CDR3 region: CASSLGQGYGYTF. CDR3 DNA: TGTGCCAGCAGTTTGGGACAGGGCTATGGCTACACCTTC.

The chain employs TRBV19 and TRBJ2-7; perhaps TRBD2 as D (7 bases). This CDR3 region has 13 residues. Germline loops: CDR1 LNHDA, CDR2 SQIVND (reference sequence). V lost 10 bases and J 3 bases, leaving 16 bases between the germline ends. CDR3 sequence reads: CATRGGSGYEQYF. For the CDR3, the DNA is TGTGCCACCAGGGGCGGGAGTGGCTACGAGCAGTACTTC.

The chain joins TRBV6-1 to TRBJ1-5, with D maybe TRBD1 (6 bases). The CDR3 totals 14 residues. Germline lookup yields CDR1 MNHNS and CDR2 SASEGT. Trimming took 7 bases from V and 0 from J, leaving 10 bases between them. This CDR3 is CASTGTYSNQPQHF. Written as DNA, the CDR3 is TGTGCCAGCACTGGGACATATAGCAATCAGCCCCAGCATTTT.

V and J are TRBV2 and TRBJ1-5; D may be TRBD1 (5 bases). In germline, CDR1 is SNHLY, CDR2 FYNNEI. V was trimmed by 5 bases and J by 8 bases, leaving 16 bases between them. The CDR3 is made up of 14 amino acids. CDR3 coding DNA: TGTGCCAGCAGTCGAGGGGATGCGGCCAAGCCCCAGCATTTT. Translating it yields CASSRGDAAKPQHF.

This clone was observed once. The rearrangement uses TRBV7-3 and TRBJ2-3, with TRBD1 as a possible D gene (5 bases). The germline V gene encodes CDR1 SGHTA and CDR2 FQGTGA. The CDR3 extends over 13 amino acids. Trimming removed 5 bases at V and 4 bases at J, with 10 bases between. The CDR3 reads CASSPDSSDTQYF. The CDR3 nucleotides read TGTGCCAGCAGCCCCGACAGTTCAGATACGCAGTATTTT.

The chain employs TRBV29-1 and TRBJ2-7, with D perhaps TRBD2 (5 bases). From germline, CDR1 is SQVTM and CDR2 ANQGSEA. The CDR3 is 13 amino acids. V was cut by 4 bases and J by 0 bases, with 10 bases left in between. The CDR3 DNA reads as TGCAGCGTTGCGGACTTTTTCTCCTACGAGCAGTACTTC. Its translation: CSVADFFSYEQYF.